This entry lists 14 T cell receptor beta chains sequenced from one sample in a study of technical replicates of blood from several donors. TCRdb's copy holds only in-frame clones and misses some; the assay was immunoSEQ multiplex PCR. The data contain approximately 68,000 clones, approximately 97% of them singletons. The sample was T cells isolated from PBMCs. These receptors were taken from a human donor in good health.

This chain joins TRBV19 and TRBJ1-4, with D perhaps TRBD1 (5 bases). Germline V gives CDR1 LNHDA, CDR2 SQIVND (reference sequence). V lost 7 bases and J lost 6, with 18 bases in between. This CDR3 contains 15 residues. The CDR3, as DNA: TGTGCCAGTACGACAGTTTTTTCTATCGATGAAAAACTGTTTTTT. Amino acid sequence: CASTTVFSIDEKLFF.

V and J are TRBV27 and TRBJ2-7, with D tentatively TRBD2 (6 bases). V lost 5 bases and J 2 bases, leaving 10 bases between the germline ends. This CDR3 comprises 13 residues. The germline V gene encodes CDR1 MNHEY and CDR2 SMNVEV (reference sequence). The CDR3 loop is CASSPRTTYEQYF. CDR3 in DNA: TGTGCCAGCAGTCCCAGGACTACCTACGAGCAGTACTTC.

The rearrangement links TRBV5-4 to TRBJ2-7; 10 bases are a match to TRBD1. CDR1 and CDR2 from the germline V gene are SGHNT and YYREEE (reference sequence). The CDR3 spans 14 residues. V gave up 3 bases and J gave up 5 bases; unmatched junction bases: 5. CDR3 nucleotide sequence: TGTGCCAGCAGCTCCACCGGGACAGGGGACGAGCAGTACTTC. It is translated as CASSSTGTGDEQYF.

The V and J genes are TRBV9 and TRBJ2-1; TRBD2 aligns across 9 bases. V shed 4 bases, J shed 4 bases, and the junction held 9 bases outside the gene matches. Looked up from germline, CDR1 is SGDLS and CDR2 is YYNGEE. This CDR3 contains 16 residues. The CDR3 DNA follows: TGTGCCAGCAGCCCCCTGACGGGACTAGCATACAATGAGCAGTTCTTC. This encodes CASSPLTGLAYNEQFF.

The chain is built from TRBV11-1 and TRBJ1-2; D possibly corresponds to TRBD1 (5 bases). Germline V gene lookup returns CDR1 SGHAT and CDR2 FQDESV (reference sequence). Trimming cost V 5 bases and J 3 bases, with 16 bases left between them. This CDR3 is 15 amino acids long. CDR3 in amino acids: CASSPLTVLDYGYTF. In DNA, the CDR3 is TGTGCCAGCAGCCCTTTGACAGTCTTGGACTATGGCTACACCTTC.

The J gene is TRBJ2-1, the V gene TRBV10-2, with TRBD2 matching over 8 bases. This CDR3 has 13 amino acids. The V and J ends lost 6 bases and 8 bases, in that order; junction bases with no gene match: 6. In germline, CDR1 is WSHSY, CDR2 SAAADI. Here the CDR3 DNA reads TGCGCCAGCAGGGGACTAGTTTACGATGAGCAGTTCTTC. Its translation: CASRGLVYDEQFF.

The V and J genes are TRBV5-1 and TRBJ2-7; D may be TRBD2 (5 bases). The germline V gene has CDR1 SGHRS and CDR2 YFSETQ. The CDR3 length is 13 residues. The germline V and J ends were trimmed by 3 bases and 1 base, with 8 bases remaining between them. The CDR3 here is CASSSGMSYEQYF. CDR3 sequence (DNA): TGCGCCAGCAGCTCGGGAATGTCCTACGAGCAGTACTTC.

V and J are TRBV7-2 and TRBJ2-3, with no clear D. This CDR3 is 15 amino acids long. CDR1 is SGHTA and CDR2 is FQGNSA in the germline V gene. V shed 5 bases and J shed 4 bases, with 16 bases lying between them. The CDR3 protein is CASSLTVGMADTQYF. The DNA of the CDR3 is TGTGCCAGCAGCCTTACAGTAGGTATGGCAGATACGCAGTATTTT.

The V gene is TRBV27, the J gene TRBJ2-7, with D maybe TRBD1 (6 bases). Germline V gene data show CDR1 as MNHEY and CDR2 as SMNVEV (reference sequence). The CDR3 is 14 residues long. V dropped 5 bases and J dropped 0 bases, with 11 bases sitting between them. CDR3 sequence: CASSANRDSYEQYF. DNA of the CDR3: TGTGCCAGCAGTGCAAACAGGGACTCCTACGAGCAGTACTTC.

The chain has TRBV2 and TRBJ2-1; TRBD2 agrees at 9 bases. From germline, CDR1 is SNHLY and CDR2 FYNNEI. V lost 1 base, J lost 7 bases, and 8 bases stayed unmatched. The CDR3 extends over 16 amino acids. The CDR3 sequence is CASSEGRAGGRNEQFF. The CDR3 DNA reads as TGTGCCAGCAGTGAAGGTCGAGCGGGAGGTCGGAATGAGCAGTTCTTC.

The chain couples TRBV29-1 to TRBJ2-1; D might be TRBD2 (6 bases). Germline CDR1 and CDR2: SQVTM and ANQGSEA. CDR3 length: 13 residues. V dropped 4 bases and J dropped 2 bases, with 9 bases sitting between them. CDR3 bases: TGCAGCGTTGTAACGGGGGCCTACAATGAGCAGTTCTTC. Protein: CSVVTGAYNEQFF.

V gene TRBV29-1 combines with J gene TRBJ2-5, with TRBD2 identical over 10 bases. Trimming at V came to 6 bases and at J to 3 bases, leaving 10 bases not matched to a gene. Germline CDR1 reads SQVTM; CDR2 reads ANQGSEA. The CDR3 runs 15 residues. The CDR3 region has the DNA TGCAGCGTGCCAATACTAGCGGGACTAGAAGAGACCCAGTACTTC. Residues: CSVPILAGLEETQYF.

The rearrangement uses TRBV7-3 and TRBJ2-7, with 9 bases that match TRBD1. V shed 5 bases and J 7 bases; nucleotides not matched to a gene: 6. Germline V gene sequence: CDR1 SGHTA, CDR2 FQGTGA. The CDR3 runs to 13 residues. The CDR3 DNA is TGTGCCAGCAGCGAGACAGGGGGGCGGGAGCAGTACTTC. Translating it yields CASSETGGREQYF.

The chain couples TRBV6-5 to TRBJ2-7, with 11 bases fitting TRBD2. This CDR3 comprises 14 residues. After removal of 6 bases from V and 2 bases from J, the junction contained 3 bases not matched to a gene. Germline V CDR1 and CDR2: MNHEY, SVGAGI. CDR3 in amino acids: CASRRLAGTYEQYF. In DNA, the CDR3 is TGTGCCAGCAGGAGACTAGCGGGAACCTACGAGCAGTACTTC.